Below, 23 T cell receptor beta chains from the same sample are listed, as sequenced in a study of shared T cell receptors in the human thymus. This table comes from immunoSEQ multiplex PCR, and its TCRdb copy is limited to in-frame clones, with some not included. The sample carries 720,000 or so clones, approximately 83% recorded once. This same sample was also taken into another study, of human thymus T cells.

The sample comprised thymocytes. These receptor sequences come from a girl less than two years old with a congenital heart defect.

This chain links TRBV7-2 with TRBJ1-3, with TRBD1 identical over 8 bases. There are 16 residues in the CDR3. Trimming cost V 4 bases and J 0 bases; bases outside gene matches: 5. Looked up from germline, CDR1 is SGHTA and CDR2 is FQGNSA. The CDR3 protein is CASSSRTGPSGNTIYF. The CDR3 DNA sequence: TGTGCCAGCAGCTCCAGGACAGGGCCCTCTGGAAACACCATATATTTT. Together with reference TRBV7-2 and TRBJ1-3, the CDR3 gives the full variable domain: GAGVSQSPSNKVTEKGKDVELRCDPISGHTALYWYRQSLGQGLEFLIYFQGNSAPDKSGLPSDRFSAERTGGSVSTLTIQRTQQEDSAVYLCASSSRTGPSGNTIYFGEGSWLTVV.

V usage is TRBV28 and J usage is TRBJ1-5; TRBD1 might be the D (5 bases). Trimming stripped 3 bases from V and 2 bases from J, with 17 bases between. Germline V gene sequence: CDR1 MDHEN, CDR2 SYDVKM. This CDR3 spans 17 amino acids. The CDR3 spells CASSFVAWGRGNQPQHF. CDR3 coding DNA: TGTGCCAGCAGTTTTGTCGCTTGGGGCAGGGGCAATCAGCCCCAGCATTTT. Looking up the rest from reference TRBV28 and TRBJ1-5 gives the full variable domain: DVKVTQSSRYLVKRTGEKVFLECVQDMDHENMFWYRQDPGLGLRLIYFSYDVKMKEKGDIPEGYSVSREKKERFSLILESASTNQTSMYLCASSFVAWGRGNQPQHFGDGTRLSIL.

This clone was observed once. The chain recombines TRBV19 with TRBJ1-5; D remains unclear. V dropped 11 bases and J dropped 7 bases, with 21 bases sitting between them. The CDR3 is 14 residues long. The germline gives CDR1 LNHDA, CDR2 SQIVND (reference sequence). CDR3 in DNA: TGTGCCTGCGGGTGGGCCGGCCCAGTACAGCCCCAGCATTTT. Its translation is CACGWAGPVQPQHF.

CDR3 coding DNA: TGTGCCAGTAGTTGGAGACAGGGTTACACTGAAGCTTTCTTT. This translates into CASSWRQGYTEAFF. The genes are TRBV19 and TRBJ1-1, with TRBD1 matching 7 bases. Per germline, CDR1 LNHDA and CDR2 SQIVND (reference sequence). The CDR3 contains 14 residues. Losses at the gene ends were 5 bases for V and 3 bases for J; bases not matched to a gene: 6. Looking up the rest from reference TRBV19 and TRBJ1-1 gives the full variable domain: DGGITQSPKYLFRKEGQNVTLSCEQNLNHDAMYWYRQDPGQGLRLIYYSQIVNDFQKGDIAEGYSVSREKKESFPLTVTSAQKNPTAFYLCASSWRQGYTEAFFGQGTRLTVV.

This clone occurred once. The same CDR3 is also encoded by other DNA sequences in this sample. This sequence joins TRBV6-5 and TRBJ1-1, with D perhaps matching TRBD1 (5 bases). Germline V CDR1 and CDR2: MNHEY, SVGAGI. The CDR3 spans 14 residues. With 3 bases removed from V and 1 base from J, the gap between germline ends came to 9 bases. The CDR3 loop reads CASSYAGPNTEAFF. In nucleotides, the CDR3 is TGTGCCAGCAGTTATGCGGGGCCGAACACTGAAGCTTTCTTT.

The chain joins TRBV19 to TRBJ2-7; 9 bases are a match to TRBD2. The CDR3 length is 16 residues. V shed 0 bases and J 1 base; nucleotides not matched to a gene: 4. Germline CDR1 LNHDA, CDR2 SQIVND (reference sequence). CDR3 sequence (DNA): TGTGCCAGTAGTATAGAGGTGCTAGCGGGGTCCTACGAGCAGTACTTC. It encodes CASSIEVLAGSYEQYF.

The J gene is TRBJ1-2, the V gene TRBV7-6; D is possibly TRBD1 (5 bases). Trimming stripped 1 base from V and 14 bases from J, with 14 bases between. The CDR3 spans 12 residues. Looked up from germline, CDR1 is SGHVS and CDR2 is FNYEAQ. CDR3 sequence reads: CASSLVPGDYTF. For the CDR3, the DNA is TGTGCCAGCAGCTTAGTTCCGGGGGACTATACCTTC.

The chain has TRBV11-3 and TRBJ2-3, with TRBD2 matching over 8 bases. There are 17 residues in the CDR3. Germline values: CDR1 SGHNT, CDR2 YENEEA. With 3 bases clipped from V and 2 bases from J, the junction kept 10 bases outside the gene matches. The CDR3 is CASSFTLSGGSTDTQYF. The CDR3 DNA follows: TGTGCCAGCAGCTTTACCCTCAGCGGGGGCTCCACAGATACGCAGTATTTT. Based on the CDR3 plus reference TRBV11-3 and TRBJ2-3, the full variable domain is EAGVVQSPRYKIIEKKQPVAFWCNPISGHNTLYWYLQNLGQGPELLIRYENEEAVDDSQLPKDRFSAERLKGVDSTLKIQPAELGDSAVYLCASSFTLSGGSTDTQYFGPGTRLTVL.

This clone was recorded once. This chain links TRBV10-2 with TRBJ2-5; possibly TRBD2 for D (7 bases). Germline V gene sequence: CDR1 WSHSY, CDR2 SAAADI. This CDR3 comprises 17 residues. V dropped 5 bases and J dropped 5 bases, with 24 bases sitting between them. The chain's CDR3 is CASSRGRRDYLRETQYF. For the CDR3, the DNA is TGCGCCAGCAGTCGGGGGCGACGGGACTACCTGCGGGAGACCCAGTACTTC.

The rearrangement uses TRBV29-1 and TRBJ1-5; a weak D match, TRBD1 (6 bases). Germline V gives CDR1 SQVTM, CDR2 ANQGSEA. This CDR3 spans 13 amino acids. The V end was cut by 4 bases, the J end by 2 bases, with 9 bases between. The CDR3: CSVGGGGNQPQHF. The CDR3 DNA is TGCAGCGTTGGAGGGGGTGGCAATCAGCCCCAGCATTTT. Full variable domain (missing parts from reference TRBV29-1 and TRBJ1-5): SAVISQKPSRDICQRGTSLTIQCQVDSQVTMMFWYRQQPGQSLTLIATANQGSEATYESGFVIDKFPISRPNLTFSTLTVSNMSPEDSSIYLCSVGGGGNQPQHFGDGTRLSIL.

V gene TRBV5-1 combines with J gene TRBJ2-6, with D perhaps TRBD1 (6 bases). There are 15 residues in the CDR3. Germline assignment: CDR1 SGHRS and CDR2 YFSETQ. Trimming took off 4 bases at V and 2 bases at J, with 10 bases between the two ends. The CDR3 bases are TGCGCCAGCAGCACCAGGGGAGCTGGGGCCAACGTCCTGACTTTC. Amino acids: CASSTRGAGANVLTF.

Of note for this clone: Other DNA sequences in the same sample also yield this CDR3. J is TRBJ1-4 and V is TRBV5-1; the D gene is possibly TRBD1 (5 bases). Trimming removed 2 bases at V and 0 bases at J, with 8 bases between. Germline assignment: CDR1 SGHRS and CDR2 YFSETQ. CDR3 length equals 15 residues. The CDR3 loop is CASSFLGPTNEKLFF. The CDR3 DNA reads TGCGCCAGCAGCTTTTTGGGGCCAACTAATGAAAAACTGTTTTTT.

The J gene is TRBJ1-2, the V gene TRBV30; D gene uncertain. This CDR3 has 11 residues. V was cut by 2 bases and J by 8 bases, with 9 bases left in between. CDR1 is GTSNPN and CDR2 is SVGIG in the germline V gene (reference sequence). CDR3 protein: CAWSPIRGYTF. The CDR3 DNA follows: TGTGCCTGGAGTCCGATTCGGGGCTACACCTTC.

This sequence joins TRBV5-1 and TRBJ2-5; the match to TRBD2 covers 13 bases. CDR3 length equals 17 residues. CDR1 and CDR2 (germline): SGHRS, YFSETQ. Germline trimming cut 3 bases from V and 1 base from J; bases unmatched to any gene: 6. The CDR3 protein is CASSSTSGGAFQETQYF. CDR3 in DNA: TGCGCCAGCAGCTCAACTAGCGGGGGGGCGTTCCAAGAGACCCAGTACTTC.

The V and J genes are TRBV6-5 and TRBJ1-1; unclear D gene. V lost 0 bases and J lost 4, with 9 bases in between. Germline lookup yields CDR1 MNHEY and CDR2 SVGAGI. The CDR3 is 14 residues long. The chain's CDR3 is CASSYSEEGTEAFF. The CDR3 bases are TGTGCCAGCAGTTACTCTGAAGAGGGCACTGAAGCTTTCTTT.

CDR3 nucleotides: TGTGCCAGTAGTATTTCTAACTCACGGTACCAAGAGACCCAGTACTTC. Its protein product is CASSISNSRYQETQYF. V usage is TRBV19 and J usage is TRBJ2-5; no clear D gene. Trimming shortened V by 3 bases and J by 0 bases, and 14 bases separated the two germline ends. Germline V gene lookup returns CDR1 LNHDA and CDR2 SQIVND (reference sequence). The CDR3 loop spans 16 amino acids.

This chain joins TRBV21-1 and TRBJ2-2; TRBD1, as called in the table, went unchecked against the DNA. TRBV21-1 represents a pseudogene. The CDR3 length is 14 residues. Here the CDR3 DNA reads TGTGCCAGCAGCGGGCCACCGGACACCGGGGAGCTGTTTTTT. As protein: CASSGPPDTGELFF.

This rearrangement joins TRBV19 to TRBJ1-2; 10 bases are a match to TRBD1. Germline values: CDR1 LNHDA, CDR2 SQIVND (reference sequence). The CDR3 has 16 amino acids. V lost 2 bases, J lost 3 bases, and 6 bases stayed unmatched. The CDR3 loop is CASSINRDRGYYGYTF. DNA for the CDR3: TGTGCCAGTAGTATAAACCGGGACAGGGGATACTATGGCTACACCTTC.

The CDR3 DNA sequence: TGTGCCAGCAGCTTATCTGCCAGGGAAGTCGATGAGCAGTTCTTC. The encoded protein is CASSLSAREVDEQFF. The rearrangement uses TRBV11-2 and TRBJ2-1; TRBD1 might be the D (5 bases). V lost 2 bases and J lost 8, with 16 bases in between. Germline V gene sequence: CDR1 SGHAT, CDR2 FQNNGV. The CDR3 is 15 amino acids. The full variable domain, its missing parts supplied by reference TRBV11-2 and TRBJ2-1, is EAGVAQSPRYKIIEKRQSVAFWCNPISGHATLYWYQQILGQGPKLLIQFQNNGVVDDSQLPKDRFSAERLKGVDSTLKIQPAKLEDSAVYLCASSLSAREVDEQFFGPGTRLTVL.

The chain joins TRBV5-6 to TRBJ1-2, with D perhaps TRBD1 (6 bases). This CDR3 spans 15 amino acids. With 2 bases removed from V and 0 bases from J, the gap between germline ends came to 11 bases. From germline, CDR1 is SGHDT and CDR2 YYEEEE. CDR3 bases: TGTGCCAGCAGCTTTTGGGGGCGGCCTAACTATGGCTACACCTTC. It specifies CASSFWGRPNYGYTF.

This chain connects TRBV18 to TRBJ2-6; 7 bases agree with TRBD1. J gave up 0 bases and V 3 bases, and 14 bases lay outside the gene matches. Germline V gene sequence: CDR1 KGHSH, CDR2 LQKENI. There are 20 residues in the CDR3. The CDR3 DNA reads TGTGCCAGCTCACCGGGACAGAGAAATCGATACGCCTCTGGGGCCAACGTCCTGACTTTC. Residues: CASSPGQRNRYASGANVLTF.

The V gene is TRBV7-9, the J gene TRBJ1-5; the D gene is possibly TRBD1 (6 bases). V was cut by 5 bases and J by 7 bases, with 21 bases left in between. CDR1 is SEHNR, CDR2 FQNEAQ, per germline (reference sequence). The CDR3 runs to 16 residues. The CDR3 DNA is TGTGCCAGCAGCCCCCAGGAGGGGGGGTTTGGGCAGCCCCAGCATTTT. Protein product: CASSPQEGGFGQPQHF.

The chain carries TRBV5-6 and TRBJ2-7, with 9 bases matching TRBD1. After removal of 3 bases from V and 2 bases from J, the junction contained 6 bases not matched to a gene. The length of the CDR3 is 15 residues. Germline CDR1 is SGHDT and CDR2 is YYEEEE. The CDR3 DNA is TGTGCCAGCAGCTCATGGGACAGGGCAACCTACGAGCAGTACTTC. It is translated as CASSSWDRATYEQYF.